This entry lists 11 T cell receptor beta chains sequenced from one sample in a study of HIV-infected children after antiretroviral therapy interruption. A 3' RACE protocol on RNA, with unique molecular identifiers, produced the TCR library. Using its own MiXCR run on the 3' RACE reads, TCRdb lists one record per CDR3 protein. Of fewer than 100,000 distinct CDR3 sequences in the sample, roughly 6.7% are singletons; the top ten hold about 1.1%. Treatment meaning: PENTA 11 planned treatment interruption arm or continuous ART arm. Sequencing was performed on CD45RA+ CD4+ T cells from PBMCs, pooled from several time points, taken from a donor given antiretroviral therapy, either interrupted or continuous. Subset reported: naive CD4+ CD45RA+ CD45RO- T cells. Receptors originate from a pool of human donors with HIV.

The table lists this clonotype with many counts. The chain employs TRBV10-3 and TRBJ2-3; TRBD1 might be the D (6 bases). This CDR3 is built from 15 residues. CDR1 ENHRY and CDR2 SYGVKD come from the germline V gene. Trimming took off 2 bases at V and 2 bases at J, with 11 bases between the two ends. The CDR3 DNA reads TGTGCCATCAGTGAGGGACAGCCGGACACAGATACGCAGTATTTT. Its translation is CAISEGQPDTDTQYF.

This chain joins TRBV5-1 and TRBJ2-7; D gene ambiguous. V dropped 3 bases and J dropped 3 bases, with 7 bases sitting between them. Germline V CDR1 and CDR2: SGHRS, YFSETQ. The CDR3 has 12 residues. The CDR3 loop reads CASSSDRYEQYF. The CDR3 DNA sequence: TGCGCCAGCAGCTCAGACCGCTACGAGCAGTACTTC.

There are many counts of this clonotype. The V call is TRBV19, the J call TRBJ1-5; tentative D call: TRBD1 (5 bases). Germline assignment: CDR1 LNHDA and CDR2 SQIVND (reference sequence). V was trimmed by 4 bases and J by 0 bases, leaving 10 bases between them. This CDR3 spans 15 amino acids. The CDR3 DNA reads TGTGCCAGTAGTACGGGGACGGTTAGCAATCAGCCCCAGCATTTT. Translated: CASSTGTVSNQPQHF.

This clonotype was seen at least ten times. The chain combines TRBV27 with TRBJ1-1; the D is unclear. V lost 4 bases and J 0 bases, leaving 9 bases between the germline ends. The CDR3 runs to 14 residues. Germline CDR1 reads MNHEY; CDR2 reads SMNVEV (reference sequence). The CDR3 here is CASSSPGLNTEAFF. The CDR3 DNA follows: TGTGCCAGCAGTTCTCCGGGCCTGAACACTGAAGCTTTCTTT.

This clonotype was found many times. The J gene is TRBJ1-2, the V gene TRBV3-1; TRBD1 might be the D (5 bases). The V and J ends lost 0 bases and 7 bases respectively, with 18 bases between them. The CDR3 is 16 amino acids. Per the germline V gene, CDR1 is LGHDT and CDR2 is YNNKEL (reference sequence). CDR3 bases: TGTGCCAGCAGCCAAGAGGCAGGGTCGCCGAGACGTGGCTACACCTTC. Translating it yields CASSQEAGSPRRGYTF.

This clonotype was detected ten times or more. The rearrangement links TRBV7-8 to TRBJ1-2; no reliable D call. CDR1 is SGHVS and CDR2 is FQNEAQ in the germline V gene. The CDR3 spans 13 residues. V lost 1 base, J lost 4 bases, and 7 bases lay in between. This chain's CDR3 is CASSLGGGYGYTF. The CDR3 nucleotides read TGTGCCAGCAGCTTAGGGGGAGGCTATGGCTACACCTTC.

This clonotype was seen a few times. CDR3: CASSAQGNYGYTF. The CDR3 nucleotides are TGTGCCAGCAGCGCTCAGGGCAACTATGGCTACACCTTC. The rearrangement uses TRBV9 and TRBJ1-2, with a weak D call TRBD1 (5 bases). V lost 3 bases and J 2 bases, leaving 8 bases between the germline ends. The CDR3 runs to 13 residues. Germline-derived CDR1 and CDR2 are SGDLS and YYNGEE.

At least ten counts were recorded for this clonotype. The chain carries TRBV28 and TRBJ1-1, with 7 bases fitting TRBD1. Per germline, CDR1 MDHEN and CDR2 SYDVKM. V was clipped by 6 bases and J by 1 base; unmatched bases: 14. The CDR3 loop spans 17 amino acids. CDR3 in DNA: TGTGCCAGCAGCCCAAATGACAGGGTTGTCGGGAACACTGAAGCTTTCTTT. Translation gives CASSPNDRVVGNTEAFF.

This clonotype was counted at least ten times. The rearrangement joins TRBV12-3 or TRBV12-4 to TRBJ1-3; D not certain. The CDR3 sequence is 13 residues long. V lost 5 bases to trimming and J lost 4 bases, with 9 bases between them. The CDR3 loop reads CASSPGLGNTIYF. The CDR3 DNA is TGTGCCAGCAGTCCGGGCCTAGGAAACACCATATATTTT.

There are a few counts of this clonotype. J is TRBJ2-1 and V is TRBV24-1; D is unclear. V gave up 3 bases and J gave up 5 bases, with 19 bases separating them. The CDR3 sequence is 17 residues long. CDR1 and CDR2 from the germline V gene are KGHDR and SFDVKD. CDR3 protein: CATSDRPQPTANNEQFF. DNA of the CDR3: TGTGCCACCAGTGATCGCCCTCAACCCACAGCAAACAATGAGCAGTTCTTC.

This clonotype was seen at least ten times. The chain recombines TRBV5-5 with TRBJ2-5, with no clear D. Trimming left V 0 bases short and J 2 bases short, with 8 bases between. This CDR3 has 14 amino acids. The germline CDR1 and CDR2 sequences are SGHKS and YYEKEE (reference sequence). The chain's CDR3 is CASSLGLSQETQYF. In DNA form, the CDR3 reads TGTGCCAGCAGCTTGGGGCTATCTCAAGAGACCCAGTACTTC.